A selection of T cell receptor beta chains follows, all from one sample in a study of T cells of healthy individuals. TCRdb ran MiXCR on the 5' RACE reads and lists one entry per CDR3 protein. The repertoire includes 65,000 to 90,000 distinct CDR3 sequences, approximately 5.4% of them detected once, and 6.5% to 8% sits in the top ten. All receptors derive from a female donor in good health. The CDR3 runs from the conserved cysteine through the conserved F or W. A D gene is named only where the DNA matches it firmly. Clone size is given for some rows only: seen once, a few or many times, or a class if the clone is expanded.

DNA: TGTGCCAGCAGTTTATGGATCCGGGTCACCACAGATACGCAGTATTTT
CDR3: CASSLWIRVTTDTQYF
V: TRBV28
D: -
size: many
J: TRBJ2-3

DNA: TGTGCCAGCAGCGTAGAGACTAGCGGGAATGAGCAGTTCTTC
CDR3: CASSVETSGNEQFF
V: TRBV9
D: TRBD2
size: many
J: TRBJ2-1

DNA: TGTGCCAGTAAGCGGAGCTCCTACAATGAGCAGTTCTTC
CDR3: CASKRSSYNEQFF
V: TRBV27
D: -
size: -
J: TRBJ2-1

DNA: TGCGCCAGCAGCCAAGGGGAAATGGGCAATGAGCAGTTCTTC
CDR3: CASSQGEMGNEQFF
V: TRBV4-3
D: -
size: few
J: TRBJ2-1

DNA: TGTGCCAGCAGCCGACAACGGACAGGGGGGGAAAAACTGTTTTTT
CDR3: CASSRQRTGGEKLFF
V: TRBV5-8
D: TRBD1
size: -
J: TRBJ1-4

DNA: TGTGCCAGCAGTGAGAGAAACCGTGGGAGGGGGAGTGAAAAACTGTTTTTT
CDR3: CASSERNRGRGSEKLFF
V: TRBV6-1
D: -
size: many
J: TRBJ1-4

DNA: TGTGCCAGCAGCTCGCCCGGGACTAGAGTCACCGGGGAGCTGTTTTTT
CDR3: CASSSPGTRVTGELFF
V: TRBV7-9
D: TRBD2
size: many
J: TRBJ2-2

DNA: TGTGCCAGCAGCTCCTCTATAGGCGCCCCGGAGGAGCTGTTTTTT
CDR3: CASSSSIGAPEELFF
V: TRBV7-9
D: -
size: many
J: TRBJ2-2

DNA: TGTGCCAGCAGTTCTTCTTCCTACCGGGACAGGGGCGTTAATGAAAAACTGTTTTTT
CDR3: CASSSSSYRDRGVNEKLFF
V: TRBV5-6
D: TRBD1
size: once
J: TRBJ1-4

DNA: TGTGCCAGCAGCTACATTAGGACTAGAGACAATGAGCAGTTCTTC
CDR3: CASSYIRTRDNEQFF
V: TRBV6-2/TRBV6-3
D: TRBD2
size: many
J: TRBJ2-1

DNA: TGCAGTGCTCGCCTTGACTTTTCCCCCGCGAACACCGGGGAGCTGTTTTTT
CDR3: CSARLDFSPANTGELFF
V: TRBV20-1
D: -
size: many
J: TRBJ2-2

DNA: TGTGCCACCGGGCGGACAGAAAGCTCCTACAATGAGCAGTTCTTC
CDR3: CATGRTESSYNEQFF
V: TRBV24-1
D: -
size: -
J: TRBJ2-1

DNA: TGTGCCAGCAGTTTATCTGCAGGGGAGTTCGTAGCTCCCGGGGATACGCAGTATTTT
CDR3: CASSLSAGEFVAPGDTQYF
V: TRBV27
D: -
size: many
J: TRBJ2-3

DNA: TGTGCCAGCAGCAAAGGGGGTAACGTGCAGTACTTC
CDR3: CASSKGGNVQYF
V: TRBV21-1
D: -
size: -
J: TRBJ2-7

DNA: TGTGCCAGCGGATCCGGGACGACCACCATGAACACTGAAGCTTTCTTT
CDR3: CASGSGTTTMNTEAFF
V: TRBV28
D: -
size: few
J: TRBJ1-1

DNA: TGCAGTGCCCCCCGGGCTAGCGGGAGCACAGATACGCAGTATTTT
CDR3: CSAPRASGSTDTQYF
V: TRBV20-1
D: TRBD2
size: many
J: TRBJ2-3

DNA: TGTGCCATCAGTGAGATGTCACTAGCGGGAGGGAACAATGAGCAGTTCTTC
CDR3: CAISEMSLAGGNNEQFF
V: TRBV10-3
D: TRBD2
size: -
J: TRBJ2-1

DNA: TGTGCCAGCAGCTATGGACCGGGACTAGCGGGAGGGCCCGGCAGCTACGAGCAGTACTTC
CDR3: CASSYGPGLAGGPGSYEQYF
V: TRBV7-9
D: TRBD2
size: few
J: TRBJ2-7

DNA: TGTGCCAGCAGCTATGAAGGGGGCTCTGAAAAACTGTTTTTT
CDR3: CASSYEGGSEKLFF
V: TRBV7-2
D: TRBD1
size: few
J: TRBJ1-4

DNA: TGCAGCGTTGAACCATCTCAACAGGGCTCGAACACTGAAGCTTTCTTT
CDR3: CSVEPSQQGSNTEAFF
V: TRBV29-1
D: -
size: many
J: TRBJ1-1

DNA: TGTGCCACCAAGCCAACAGGGGGCTGGAGGACTGAAGCTTTCTTT
CDR3: CATKPTGGWRTEAFF
V: TRBV15
D: TRBD1
size: many
J: TRBJ1-1

DNA: TGTGCCAGCAGTGGAAATCTAGCGGGCACAGATACGCAGTATTTT
CDR3: CASSGNLAGTDTQYF
V: TRBV2
D: TRBD2
size: many
J: TRBJ2-3

DNA: TGTGCCACCAGTGATTGGGGTTGGGGAACTGAAGCTTTCTTT
CDR3: CATSDWGWGTEAFF
V: TRBV24-1
D: -
size: few
J: TRBJ1-1

DNA: TGTGCCAGCAGTGATGGAGACAGGGGCGAGCAGTACTTC
CDR3: CASSDGDRGEQYF
V: TRBV6-4
D: TRBD1
size: many
J: TRBJ2-7

DNA: TGTGCCAGCAGTTGGGATCTGGCCCCCTACGAGCAGTACTTC
CDR3: CASSWDLAPYEQYF
V: TRBV7-9
D: -
size: -
J: TRBJ2-7

DNA: TGTGCCAGCAGCCAAGGGACTAGCGGGAGTCCCCTCTTC
CDR3: CASSQGTSGSPLF
V: TRBV11-1
D: TRBD2
size: many
J: TRBJ2-1

DNA: TGTGCCAGCAGCAAACTAGCGGGAGGGTTGGATGAGCAGTTCTTC
CDR3: CASSKLAGGLDEQFF
V: TRBV7-2
D: TRBD2
size: many
J: TRBJ2-1

DNA: TGTGCCAGCAGTTTTGGCTCAGAGATTATGAACACTGAAGCTTTCTTT
CDR3: CASSFGSEIMNTEAFF
V: TRBV12-3/TRBV12-4
D: -
size: many
J: TRBJ1-1

DNA: TGTGCCAGCAGCTTAGCTGCCAGCGGGAGCAATGAGCAGTTCTTC
CDR3: CASSLAASGSNEQFF
V: TRBV7-9
D: TRBD2
size: many
J: TRBJ2-1

DNA: TGCGCCAGCAGCCAAGATGGACAGGGGGCTAATGAAGCTTTCTTT
CDR3: CASSQDGQGANEAFF
V: TRBV4-3
D: TRBD1
size: -
J: TRBJ1-1

DNA: TGTGCCAGCAGCTTAGGACGGATAGCGGGAGGTCGTAATGAGCAGTTCTTC
CDR3: CASSLGRIAGGRNEQFF
V: TRBV11-2
D: TRBD2
size: many
J: TRBJ2-1

DNA: TGTGCCAGCAGCCTATCCCCTTGGCGCTCCACAGATACGCAGTATTTT
CDR3: CASSLSPWRSTDTQYF
V: TRBV14
D: -
size: many
J: TRBJ2-3

DNA: TGTGCTAGCAGCTCCGGGAGAAGTACCGGGGAGCTGTTTTTT
CDR3: CASSSGRSTGELFF
V: TRBV7-7
D: -
size: -
J: TRBJ2-2

DNA: TGCAGCGTTGTGGGGTCGGCTAGCGGGAGGTACCAAGAGACCCAGTACTTC
CDR3: CSVVGSASGRYQETQYF
V: TRBV29-1
D: TRBD2
size: many
J: TRBJ2-5

DNA: TGTGCCAGCAGCCAAGTTGCGGGGAACACTGAAGCTTTCTTT
CDR3: CASSQVAGNTEAFF
V: TRBV14
D: -
size: many
J: TRBJ1-1

DNA: TGTGCCAGCTCACCGCGGCTAGTCGTGTCGACTCGCAATGAGCAGTTCTTC
CDR3: CASSPRLVVSTRNEQFF
V: TRBV18
D: -
size: many
J: TRBJ2-1

DNA: TGTGCCAGCAGCCAAGTGGGGACTAGCGTCTACAATGAGCAGTTCTTC
CDR3: CASSQVGTSVYNEQFF
V: TRBV14
D: TRBD2
size: many
J: TRBJ2-1

DNA: TGTGCCATCAGTGAGGGCTACGAGCAGTACTTC
CDR3: CAISEGYEQYF
V: TRBV10-3
D: -
size: -
J: TRBJ2-7

DNA: TGTGCCAGCAGCTCGGCGCTAGGGACTAGCTTGATAGAGACCCAGTACTTC
CDR3: CASSSALGTSLIETQYF
V: TRBV7-9
D: TRBD2
size: many
J: TRBJ2-5

DNA: TGTGCCACCAGTATACCGAACAGGGTGGGCTACAATGAGCAGTTCTTC
CDR3: CATSIPNRVGYNEQFF
V: TRBV24-1
D: -
size: many
J: TRBJ2-1

DNA: TGTGCCAGCAGCTCTAGACTAGCGGGAGTAGGGGAGCAGTACTTC
CDR3: CASSSRLAGVGEQYF
V: TRBV7-2
D: TRBD2
size: many
J: TRBJ2-7

DNA: TGCGCCAGCAGCCCCCACCTTGACCGACAGCAAGAGACCCAGTACTTC
CDR3: CASSPHLDRQQETQYF
V: TRBV4-3
D: -
size: few
J: TRBJ2-5

DNA: TGCGCCAGCAGCGCCGCGTTGGCGGGAGGGCCGGTTGAGCAGTACTTC
CDR3: CASSAALAGGPVEQYF
V: TRBV5-1
D: TRBD2
size: many
J: TRBJ2-7

DNA: TGTGCCACTATAGGGACTAGCGGGAGAGACTACAATGAGCAGTTCTTC
CDR3: CATIGTSGRDYNEQFF
V: TRBV10-3
D: TRBD2
size: many
J: TRBJ2-1

DNA: TGCAGCGTTGGCCTGGCAGGATCGTTTTACGAGCAGTACTTC
CDR3: CSVGLAGSFYEQYF
V: TRBV29-1
D: -
size: many
J: TRBJ2-7

DNA: TGTGCCAGCAGTTTATCCGGTTCCGGGACAGCGAACACTGAAGCTTTCTTT
CDR3: CASSLSGSGTANTEAFF
V: TRBV27
D: TRBD1
size: few
J: TRBJ1-1

DNA: TGTGCCAGCAGCGAACAGGGGCGACAGGGCAATCAGCCCCAGCATTTT
CDR3: CASSEQGRQGNQPQHF
V: TRBV6-6
D: TRBD1
size: many
J: TRBJ1-5

DNA: TGTGCCAGCAGCACATCCGGGCTCAACTCCGGAGCGATTGAGCAGTACTTC
CDR3: CASSTSGLNSGAIEQYF
V: TRBV7-6
D: -
size: few
J: TRBJ2-7

DNA: TGTGCCAGCAGCCCAGCAAGCGTTCCCCAGGAAGCTTTCTTT
CDR3: CASSPASVPQEAFF
V: TRBV7-9
D: -
size: -
J: TRBJ1-1

DNA: TGCAGCGTTGGAGACCCTAACCCCTACGAGCAGTACTTC
CDR3: CSVGDPNPYEQYF
V: TRBV29-1
D: -
size: many
J: TRBJ2-7

DNA: TGCAGCGGATCCAGGGGAAGGGGTGAAGCTTTCTTT
CDR3: CSGSRGRGEAFF
V: TRBV29-1
D: -
size: few
J: TRBJ1-1

DNA: TGTGCCAGCAGCCTTACGGGGGATAATCAGCCCCAGCATTTT
CDR3: CASSLTGDNQPQHF
V: TRBV7-2
D: -
size: many
J: TRBJ1-5

DNA: TGCGCCAGCAGCCGGCGACAGGGGGCAACTAATGAAAAACTGTTTTTT
CDR3: CASSRRQGATNEKLFF
V: TRBV4-3
D: TRBD1
size: -
J: TRBJ1-4

DNA: TGTGCCAGCAGCCCTACATCCTTGGGGCCGACGACTGAAGCTTTCTTT
CDR3: CASSPTSLGPTTEAFF
V: TRBV7-2
D: -
size: many
J: TRBJ1-1